The present TCR beta chain was sequenced within a study of cytomegalovirus exposure and HLA in healthy donors. The germline V gene encodes CDR1 SGHRS and CDR2 YFSETQ. V was clipped by 7 bases and J by 3 bases; unmatched bases: 8. This CDR3 has 14 amino acids. This clone was counted once. Libraries were prepared by immunoSEQ multiplex PCR; TCRdb keeps only in-frame clonotypes and omits some of them. The sample contains about 330,000 clones, 86% of which appear only once. The receptor was derived from a woman between 18 and 30 years old in good health and CMV-seronegative. The J gene is TRBJ2-7, the V gene TRBV5-1, with TRBD2 matching over 9 bases. Sequencing input: PBMCs. The CDR3 spells CASHRTAGGYEQYF. The CDR3 region has the DNA TGCGCCAGCCACAGGACAGCGGGGGGCTACGAGCAGTACTTC.